Following are 28 T cell receptor beta chains from one sample sequenced in a study of blood T cell repertoires in COVID-19. The data were produced by immunoSEQ multiplex PCR, yet TCRdb's version contains in-frame clones alone and is incomplete. The data show 450,000 to 500,000 clones, with approximately 83% seen just once and roughly 3.2% held by the top ten. Sequencing was carried out using peripheral blood. The receptors come from a human donor in a cohort sampled during active COVID-19.

The chain carries TRBV18 and TRBJ2-5; 8 positions agree with TRBD1. Germline CDR1 is KGHSH and CDR2 is LQKENI. The CDR3 loop spans 16 amino acids. The V and J ends lost 0 bases and 4 bases, in that order; junction bases with no gene match: 7. The CDR3 nucleotides read TGTGCCAGCTCACCACCGTCAGGGGGCAGGAGAGAGACCCAGTACTTC. This sequence encodes CASSPPSGGRRETQYF.

This rearrangement joins TRBV19 to TRBJ2-6; no definite D call. Looked up from germline, CDR1 is LNHDA and CDR2 is SQIVND (reference sequence). The CDR3 has 18 amino acids. V gave up 0 bases and J gave up 0 bases, with 12 bases separating them. The CDR3 here is CASSIDLVRVSGANVLTF. CDR3 bases: TGTGCCAGTAGTATAGATCTGGTTCGGGTCTCTGGGGCCAACGTCCTGACTTTC.

The CDR3 protein is CASQPDYGYTF. CDR3 nucleotides: TGTGCCAGCCAACCGGACTATGGCTACACCTTC. This chain joins TRBV12-3 or TRBV12-4 and TRBJ1-2; D unclear. The CDR3 length is 11 residues. V was trimmed by 8 bases and J by 3 bases, leaving 7 bases between them.

The rearrangement joins TRBV5-1 to TRBJ2-7; a weak D match, TRBD1 (6 bases). In germline, CDR1 is SGHRS, CDR2 YFSETQ. CDR3 size: 13 residues. V was shortened by 4 bases and J by 4 bases, with 12 bases between the two germline ends. CDR3 DNA: TGCGCCAGCAGCCTGGGACATCGGTACGAGCAGTACTTC. Protein: CASSLGHRYEQYF.

The chain couples TRBV7-2 to TRBJ2-7, with TRBD1 as a possible D gene (5 bases). V was shortened by 6 bases and J by 6 bases, with 24 bases between the two germline ends. Germline V gene lookup returns CDR1 SGHTA and CDR2 FQGNSA. This CDR3 has 16 amino acids. The CDR3 DNA sequence: TGTGCCAGCAGTTTTACAGGTTGGGGAACCACTACCGAGCAGTACTTC. It specifies CASSFTGWGTTTEQYF.

The chain joins TRBV19 to TRBJ2-3, with 11 bases identical to TRBD2. The CDR3 is made up of 16 amino acids. V dropped 5 bases and J dropped 4; count of bases not matched to a gene: 8. Germline V gives CDR1 LNHDA, CDR2 SQIVND (reference sequence). The CDR3 nucleotides read TGTGCCAGTAGTTCCGGAGGGACTAGCGGATCAGATACGCAGTATTTT. Encoded protein: CASSSGGTSGSDTQYF.

The chain's CDR3 is CAWRRGGETQYF. The CDR3 nucleotides are TGTGCCTGGAGAAGAGGGGGAGAGACCCAGTACTTC. This chain uses TRBV30 with TRBJ2-5, with TRBD1 as a possible D gene (6 bases). The germline V gene encodes CDR1 GTSNPN and CDR2 SVGIG (reference sequence). V was trimmed by 3 bases and J by 4 bases, leaving 9 bases between them. This CDR3 has 12 amino acids.

This chain uses TRBV10-3 with TRBJ2-2, with 15 bases that match TRBD2. This CDR3 has 17 amino acids. V gave up 8 bases and J gave up 2 bases; unmatched junction bases: 6. Per the germline V gene, CDR1 is ENHRY and CDR2 is SYGVKD. In nucleotides, the CDR3 is TGTGCCATCCCGAGGACTAGCGGGAGGGCCAACACCGGGGAGCTGTTTTTT. It is translated as CAIPRTSGRANTGELFF.

This clone was seen a single time. This chain uses TRBV7-9 with TRBJ1-6; TRBD1 aligns across 7 bases. Germline CDR1 SEHNR, CDR2 FQNEAQ (reference sequence). This CDR3 comprises 16 residues. V lost 5 bases to trimming and J lost 4 bases; unmatched junction nucleotides: 8. The CDR3 DNA reads TGTGCCAGCAGCAGTTGGGACAGCAAGTATAATTCACCCCTCCACTTT. Protein sequence: CASSSWDSKYNSPLHF.

This chain uses TRBV7-8 with TRBJ1-4; D may be TRBD1 (6 bases). The CDR3 contains 15 residues. Germline CDR1 SGHVS, CDR2 FQNEAQ. Trimming stripped 1 base from V and 8 bases from J, with 14 bases between. The CDR3 sequence: CASSLGDRLDEKLFF. In DNA, the CDR3 is TGTGCCAGCAGCTTAGGAGACAGGTTGGACGAAAAACTGTTTTTT.

The V and J genes are TRBV2 and TRBJ2-4; a possible D gene is TRBD1 (5 bases). This CDR3 has 12 residues. V was trimmed by 6 bases and J by 9 bases, leaving 12 bases between them. Germline lookup yields CDR1 SNHLY and CDR2 FYNNEI. CDR3 sequence (DNA): TGTGCCAGCAGGGGCAGGGATCCCATTCAGTACTTC. Its protein is CASRGRDPIQYF.

The chain combines TRBV19 with TRBJ1-1, with 7 bases identical to TRBD1. Germline V lookup: CDR1 LNHDA, CDR2 SQIVND (reference sequence). The CDR3 has 13 residues. Trimming cost V 5 bases and J 10 bases; bases outside gene matches: 10. This CDR3 reads CASSVPNRGRAFF. The CDR3 DNA follows: TGTGCCAGTAGTGTACCGAACAGGGGTAGAGCTTTCTTT.

V is TRBV28 and J is TRBJ1-1; D remains ambiguous. The germline V and J ends were trimmed by 5 bases and 1 base, with 14 bases remaining between them. Germline CDR1 is MDHEN and CDR2 is SYDVKM. CDR3 length equals 15 residues. The CDR3 sequence is CASSPPGAQNTEAFF. CDR3 nucleotides: TGTGCCAGCAGTCCCCCCGGAGCCCAGAACACTGAAGCTTTCTTT.

The CDR3: CASSLTGGNTEAFF. As DNA, the CDR3 is TGTGCCAGCAGTCTGACAGGGGGGAACACTGAAGCTTTCTTT. The V call is TRBV6-2 or TRBV6-3, the J call TRBJ1-1; TRBD1 matches 9 bases. The CDR3 has 14 amino acids. The V segment lost 5 bases and the J segment 1 base; nucleotides outside the gene matches: 2. CDR1 MNHEY and CDR2 SVGEGT come from the germline V gene.

As to this clone: With a much larger clone just one base away, this may be a read error. Other DNA sequences in the same sample also yield this CDR3. The rearrangement joins TRBV7-9 to TRBJ1-1, with TRBD1 as a possible D gene (6 bases). Germline V gives CDR1 SEHNR, CDR2 FQNEAQ (reference sequence). The CDR3 loop spans 13 amino acids. The V end lost 3 bases, the J end lost 1 base, and 6 bases lay between the germline ends. The DNA for the CDR3 is TGTGCCAGCAGCTTGACAGGGAACACTGAAGCTTTCTTT. As protein: CASSLTGNTEAFF.

This chain joins TRBV2 and TRBJ2-7; 8 bases map to TRBD1. CDR1 SNHLY and CDR2 FYNNEI come from the germline V gene. Trimming cost V 6 bases and J 2 bases; bases outside gene matches: 6. The CDR3 spans 14 residues. CDR3 nucleotide sequence: TGTGCCAGCAGATCACAGGGGGGCACCTACGAGCAGTACTTC. Residues: CASRSQGGTYEQYF.

For this clone: The same CDR3 also results from other DNA sequences found in this sample. The V call is TRBV4-2, the J call TRBJ2-1; 10 bases match TRBD1. This CDR3 spans 16 amino acids. Germline loops: CDR1 LGHNA, CDR2 YNFKEQ. V lost 0 bases to trimming and J lost 4 bases; unmatched junction nucleotides: 3. This CDR3 reads CASSQDWDRGYNEQFF. The CDR3, as DNA: TGTGCCAGCAGCCAAGATTGGGACAGGGGTTACAATGAGCAGTTCTTC.

The CDR3 DNA follows: TGTGCCAGCAGCCCAGTAGGCAGGGGAGATGAGCAGTTCTTC. It specifies CASSPVGRGDEQFF. The gene calls are TRBV11-2 and TRBJ2-1; a weak D match, TRBD1 (6 bases). The CDR3 consists of 14 residues. Germline assignment: CDR1 SGHAT and CDR2 FQNNGV. Trimming removed 5 bases at V and 8 bases at J, with 16 bases between. Looking up the rest from reference TRBV11-2 and TRBJ2-1 gives the full variable domain: EAGVAQSPRYKIIEKRQSVAFWCNPISGHATLYWYQQILGQGPKLLIQFQNNGVVDDSQLPKDRFSAERLKGVDSTLKIQPAKLEDSAVYLCASSPVGRGDEQFFGPGTRLTVL.

The rearrangement links TRBV9 to TRBJ2-7; 7 bases line up with TRBD2. V dropped 2 bases and J dropped 6; count of bases not matched to a gene: 5. This CDR3 has 13 residues. CDR1 is SGDLS, CDR2 YYNGEE, per germline. The CDR3 DNA reads TGTGCCAGCAGCGTGGGAGGGAACGGCGAGCAGTACTTC. This sequence encodes CASSVGGNGEQYF.

The chain recombines TRBV6-2 or TRBV6-3 with TRBJ1-5; D possibly corresponds to TRBD1 (5 bases). V was trimmed by 5 bases and J by 2 bases, leaving 13 bases between them. Germline lookup yields CDR1 MNHEY and CDR2 SVGEGT. This CDR3 region has 15 residues. CDR3 amino acids: CASSSAGVGNQPQHF. DNA for the CDR3: TGTGCCAGCAGTAGTGCGGGGGTCGGCAATCAGCCCCAGCATTTT.

The chain has TRBV2 and TRBJ1-6, with 8 bases lining up with TRBD1. In germline, CDR1 is SNHLY, CDR2 FYNNEI. The CDR3 spans 13 residues. Trimming at V came to 6 bases and at J to 9 bases, leaving 4 bases not matched to a gene. Here the CDR3 DNA reads TGTGCCAGCAGGAACAGGGGGAGTTCACCCCTCCACTTT. It yields the protein CASRNRGSSPLHF.

The J gene is TRBJ2-7, the V gene TRBV6-5; 16 bases match TRBD2. The CDR3 length is 14 residues. Unmatched junction bases numbered 5, after V lost 8 bases and J lost 7 bases. CDR1 and CDR2 from the germline V gene are MNHEY and SVGAGI. Written as DNA, the CDR3 is TGTGCCAGCCGGGGACTAGCGGGAGGGGGAGAGCAGTACTTC. Translation: CASRGLAGGGEQYF.

The chain recombines TRBV28 with TRBJ1-3; weak D call: TRBD1 (5 bases). Germline V CDR1 and CDR2: MDHEN, SYDVKM. V shed 2 bases and J shed 4 bases, with 12 bases lying between them. This CDR3 is 15 amino acids long. CDR3 sequence reads: CASSLGARLGNTIYF. In DNA, the CDR3 is TGTGCCAGCAGTTTAGGGGCGCGGCTAGGAAACACCATATATTTT.

The chain joins TRBV30 to TRBJ2-5; 9 positions match TRBD1. Germline V gene data show CDR1 as GTSNPN and CDR2 as SVGIG (reference sequence). Trimming removed 3 bases from V and 0 bases from J; junction bases left unmatched: 11. The CDR3 consists of 17 residues. The CDR3, as DNA: TGTGCCTGGAGGCGGGGACAGGGAAGCACCTACCAAGAGACCCAGTACTTC. Translating gives CAWRRGQGSTYQETQYF.

V and J are TRBV19 and TRBJ2-6; D is perhaps TRBD2 (6 bases). Deletions cut 11 bases from V and 10 bases from J, with 24 bases between. Germline values: CDR1 LNHDA, CDR2 SQIVND (reference sequence). CDR3 length equals 15 residues. This CDR3 is CASGARGTRGNVLTF. CDR3 DNA sequence: TGTGCCTCGGGAGCGAGGGGTACAAGGGGAAACGTCCTGACTTTC.

V and J are TRBV5-5 and TRBJ2-3; D call uncertain. Trimming took off 3 bases at V and 0 bases at J, with 2 bases between the two ends. CDR1 and CDR2 (germline): SGHKS, YYEKEE (reference sequence). This CDR3 has 12 amino acids. CDR3 loop: CASSSSTDTQYF. The CDR3, as DNA: TGTGCCAGCAGCTCTAGCACAGATACGCAGTATTTT.

This sequence joins TRBV12-5 and TRBJ2-3; no clear D. The V end lost 0 bases, the J end lost 6 bases, and 7 bases lay between the germline ends. CDR3 size: 13 residues. The germline gives CDR1 LGHNT, CDR2 FRNRAP. CDR3 loop: CASGLVLRDTQYF. DNA for the CDR3: TGTGCTAGTGGTTTGGTACTCCGGGATACGCAGTATTTT. Variable domain in full (rest from reference TRBV12-5 and TRBJ2-3): DARVTQTPRHKVTEMGQEVTMRCQPILGHNTVFWYRQTMMQGLELLAYFRNRAPLDDSGMPKDRFSAEMPDATLATLKIQPSEPRDSAVYFCASGLVLRDTQYFGPGTRLTVL.

This clone has a handful of counts. The CDR3 DNA reads as TGTGCCAGCTCACCGTTCGTTCAAGGGAGAGATACGCAGTATTTT. Its protein product is CASSPFVQGRDTQYF. The chain employs TRBV18 and TRBJ2-3; maybe TRBD2 (5 bases). V was shortened by 3 bases and J by 5 bases, with 15 bases between the two germline ends. The CDR3 contains 15 residues. CDR1 KGHSH and CDR2 LQKENI come from the germline V gene.